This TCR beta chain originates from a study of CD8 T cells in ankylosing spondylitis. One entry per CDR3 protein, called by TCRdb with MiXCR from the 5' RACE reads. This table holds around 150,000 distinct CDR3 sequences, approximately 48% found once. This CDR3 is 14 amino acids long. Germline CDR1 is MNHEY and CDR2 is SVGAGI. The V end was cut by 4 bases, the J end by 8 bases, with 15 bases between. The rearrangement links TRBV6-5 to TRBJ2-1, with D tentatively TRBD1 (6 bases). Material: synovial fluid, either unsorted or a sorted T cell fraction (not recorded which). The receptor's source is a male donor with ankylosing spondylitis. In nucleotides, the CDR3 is TGTGCCAGCAGTTTCAGGGGCCCCTCTGATGAGCAGTTCTTC. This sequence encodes CASSFRGPSDEQFF.